The clone carrying this T cell receptor (beta chain) was counted between two and nine times. These data originate in a study of T-cell reconstitution after alpha-beta-depleted transplantation in children. CDR1 and CDR2 from the germline V gene are KGHSH and LQKENI. The CDR3 extends over 14 amino acids. V shed 6 bases, J shed 2 bases, and the junction held 4 bases outside the gene matches. Unique molecular identifiers were incorporated during preparation of the TCRbeta library. In TCRdb, the PCR reads were re-called with MiXCR into one record per CDR3 protein. The sample holds 300,000 to 400,000 distinct CDR3 sequences, about 14% seen once.

The TCR sequence derives from a human donor who donated a stem cell graft to a child with Fanconi anemia. This chain connects TRBV18 to TRBJ1-3, with TRBD1 identical over 7 bases. Sequenced material: PBMCs, taken from the stem cell graft. The CDR3 coding sequence is TGTGCCAGCTCTCCTGGACAGGCTGGAAACACCATATATTTT. It is translated as CASSPGQAGNTIYF. Looking up the rest from reference TRBV18 and TRBJ1-3 gives the full variable domain: NAGVMQNPRHLVRRRGQEARLRCSPMKGHSHVYWYRQLPEEGLKFMVYLQKENIIDESGMPKERFSAEFPKEGPSILRIQQVVRGDSAAYFCASSPGQAGNTIYFGEGSWLTVV.